This T cell receptor beta chain was sequenced for a study of regulatory T cells in long-lasting Graves disease. Across the whole study: Newly diagnosed Graves' patients had under 3 months of antithyroid drugs.

The CDR3 totals 14 residues. Trimming stripped 4 bases from V and 3 bases from J, with 14 bases between. Germline CDR1 SGHNT, CDR2 YYREEE (reference sequence). Construction of TCR beta libraries relied on iRepertoire HTBI primers and on Arm-PCR targeting CDR3 regions. TCRdb re-called the multiplex PCR reads with MiXCR, one entry per CDR3 protein. Here the sample spans 350,000 to 550,000 distinct CDR3 sequences, just under 15% being singletons. Notes on the study in general: Persistent disease showed a preference for TRBV28, TRBJ1-2 and TRBJ2-5.

On this clonotype: Its antigen is undetermined.

Sample time point: newly diagnosed GD, antithyroid drugs for less than 3 months. Construction of the TCR library relied on RNA isolated from PBMCs. Another study also made use of these data, one on T cells in Graves' hyperthyroidism and ophthalmopathy. Per that paper: Lactation, pregnancy, other autoimmune disease or uncontrolled infection led to exclusion of patients. The TCR CDR3 first-round RT-PCR relied on the HTBI primer set.

The V gene is TRBV5-4, the J gene TRBJ2-7; no reliable D call. This sequence originates from a woman under 40 with Graves disease. The input for sequencing was peripheral blood mononuclear cells (PBMCs), taken at new diagnosis, from a patient treated with antithyroid drugs. CDR3 DNA sequence: TGTGCCAGCAGCCCTGTGCCAGGAAACTACGAGCAGTACTTC. This codes for CASSPVPGNYEQYF. The entire variable domain, with the rest obtained from reference TRBV5-4 and TRBJ2-7, is as follows: ETGVTQSPTHLIKTRGQQVTLRCSSQSGHNTVSWYQQALGQGPQFIFQYYREEENGRGNFPPRFSGLQFPNYSSELNVNALELDDSALYLCASSPVPGNYEQYFGPGTRLTVT.